These 9 T cell receptor beta chains were sequenced from one sample in a study of control samples from healthy donors and cancer patients. Generated by immunoSEQ multiplex PCR, the TCRdb table keeps only in-frame clones and is missing some. The data show some 94,000 clones, with 85% to 90% seen just once and about 1.3% held by the top ten. Sequenced input: blood. Receptor source: a woman aged 45-65 years in good health.

V and J are TRBV11-2 and TRBJ2-5; D is undetermined. Germline V gene data show CDR1 as SGHAT and CDR2 as FQNNGV. The CDR3 is made up of 14 amino acids. Trimming took 5 bases from V and 6 from J, leaving 16 bases between them. Here the CDR3 reads CASSRSVGIKTQYF. CDR3 DNA: TGTGCCAGCAGCCGTTCCGTAGGGATCAAGACCCAGTACTTC.

The chain joins TRBV5-1 to TRBJ1-4; D possibly corresponds to TRBD1 (6 bases). The CDR3 extends over 16 amino acids. With 0 bases removed from V and 8 bases from J, the gap between germline ends came to 17 bases. Germline V lookup: CDR1 SGHRS, CDR2 YFSETQ. CDR3 nucleotides: TGCGCCAGCAGCTTGGCGTCACAGGGATTAGGGGAAAAACTGTTTTTT. It codes for CASSLASQGLGEKLFF.

The V gene is TRBV7-9, the J gene TRBJ2-3; D is undetermined. Per germline, CDR1 SEHNR and CDR2 FQNEAQ (reference sequence). V lost 1 base and J 2 bases, leaving 13 bases between the germline ends. CDR3 size: 16 residues. CDR3 sequence reads: CASSLVGPSLTDTQYF. The DNA for the CDR3 is TGTGCCAGCAGCTTAGTGGGCCCTTCCCTCACAGATACGCAGTATTTT.

This clone appeared a few times. The chain has TRBV7-6 and TRBJ2-5; 10 nucleotides align to TRBD2. V was clipped by 4 bases and J by 5 bases; unmatched bases: 13. The CDR3 is made up of 17 amino acids. Per germline, CDR1 SGHVS and CDR2 FNYEAQ. CDR3 nucleotide sequence: TGTGCCAGCAGCTCAGGGACTAGCGTCTCCCCCGGGGAGACCCAGTACTTC. This gives the protein CASSSGTSVSPGETQYF. The full variable domain, with the rest looked up from reference TRBV7-6 and TRBJ2-5, is GAGVSQSPRYKVTKRGQDVALRCDPISGHVSLYWYRQALGQGPEFLTYFNYEAQQDKSGLPNDRFSAERPEGSISTLTIQRTEQRDSAMYRCASSSGTSVSPGETQYFGPGTRLLVL.

The genes are TRBV7-6 and TRBJ2-7; TRBD2 agrees at 7 bases. With 1 base clipped from V and 3 bases from J, the junction kept 6 bases outside the gene matches. This CDR3 has 15 amino acids. Germline V CDR1 and CDR2: SGHVS, FNYEAQ. The CDR3, as DNA: TGTGCCAGCAGCTTAGAGGCTAGCGGATACTACGAGCAGTACTTC. Protein sequence: CASSLEASGYYEQYF.

The rearrangement uses TRBV12-3 or TRBV12-4 and TRBJ1-1; D remains ambiguous. V was cut by 6 bases and J by 3 bases, with 11 bases left in between. The CDR3 extends over 13 amino acids. The CDR3 here is CASSPVRDTEAFF. DNA of the CDR3: TGTGCCAGCAGCCCCGTAAGGGACACTGAAGCTTTCTTT.

The rearrangement joins TRBV19 to TRBJ1-2; possibly TRBD1 for D (6 bases). Trimming removed 5 bases from V and 4 bases from J, with 14 bases in between. CDR3 size: 14 residues. Per germline, CDR1 LNHDA and CDR2 SQIVND (reference sequence). The CDR3 is CASSDTGLGYGYTF. CDR3 sequence (DNA): TGTGCCAGTAGTGACACAGGGCTCGGCTATGGCTACACCTTC.

V and J are TRBV7-9 and TRBJ1-4, with a possible D match to TRBD1 (5 bases). The CDR3 is 17 residues long. Germline V gene sequence: CDR1 SEHNR, CDR2 FQNEAQ (reference sequence). Trimming left V 4 bases short and J 3 bases short, with 18 bases between. The CDR3 loop reads CASSSQGPSAPNEKLFF. CDR3 bases: TGTGCCAGCAGCTCCCAGGGTCCCTCGGCCCCTAATGAAAAACTGTTTTTT.

The chain is built from TRBV6-1 and TRBJ1-5; TRBD1 matches 8 bases. Germline V lookup: CDR1 MNHNS, CDR2 SASEGT. After removal of 3 bases from V and 9 bases from J, the junction contained 16 bases not matched to a gene. The CDR3 covers 17 residues. The CDR3 is CASSDFSGTGNKSPQHF. The CDR3 DNA is TGTGCCAGCAGTGATTTTTCCGGGACAGGTAATAAGTCGCCCCAGCATTTT.